The 4 T cell receptor beta chains below were found in one sample sequenced in a study of technical replicates of blood from several donors. Produced via immunoSEQ multiplex PCR; TCRdb's table is partial and in-frame only. The sample records around 70,000 clones, about 92% being singletons. Sequences were obtained from T cells isolated from PBMCs. These receptors were taken from a human donor in good health.

V gene TRBV11-3 combines with J gene TRBJ2-2; no reliable D call. The CDR3 sequence is 12 residues long. Germline V gene sequence: CDR1 SGHNT, CDR2 YENEEA. Trimming pared 5 bases from V and 11 bases from J, leaving 12 bases between. The CDR3 loop is CASSPQAVELFF. CDR3 DNA: TGTGCCAGCAGCCCCCAGGCAGTAGAGCTGTTTTTT.

This chain links TRBV4-1 with TRBJ1-1; weak D call: TRBD1 (5 bases). The CDR3 has 15 residues. The germline CDR1 and CDR2 sequences are MGHRA and YSYEKL. V gave up 0 bases and J gave up 6 bases, with 14 bases separating them. The CDR3 is CASSQDTGVTAEAFF. CDR3 in DNA: TGCGCCAGCAGCCAAGATACAGGAGTGACGGCTGAAGCTTTCTTT.

This rearrangement joins TRBV5-5 to TRBJ2-7, with 9 bases identical to TRBD1. V lost 4 bases and J lost 3; bases outside the gene matches: 11. The germline V gene has CDR1 SGHKS and CDR2 YYEKEE (reference sequence). The CDR3 consists of 16 residues. CDR3 sequence: CASSVGPTGQGYEQYF. DNA of the CDR3: TGTGCCAGCAGCGTCGGACCAACGGGACAGGGCTACGAGCAGTACTTC.

V is TRBV5-1 and J is TRBJ1-1; D gene ambiguous. The germline V gene encodes CDR1 SGHRS and CDR2 YFSETQ. Trimming took off 2 bases at V and 2 bases at J, with 10 bases between the two ends. The CDR3 runs 14 residues. In nucleotides, the CDR3 is TGCGCCAGCAGCTTCCGGTCCCCCAACACTGAAGCTTTCTTT. Amino acids: CASSFRSPNTEAFF.